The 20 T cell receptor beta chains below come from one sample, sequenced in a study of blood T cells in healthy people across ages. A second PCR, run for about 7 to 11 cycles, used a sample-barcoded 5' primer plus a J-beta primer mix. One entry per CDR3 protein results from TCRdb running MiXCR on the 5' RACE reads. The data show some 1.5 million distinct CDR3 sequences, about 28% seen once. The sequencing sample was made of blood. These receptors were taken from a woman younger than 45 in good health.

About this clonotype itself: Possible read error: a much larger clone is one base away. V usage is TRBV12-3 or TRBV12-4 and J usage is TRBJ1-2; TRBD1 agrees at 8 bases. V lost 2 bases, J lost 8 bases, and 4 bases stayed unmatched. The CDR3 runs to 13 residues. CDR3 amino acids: CASSLQGAQGYTF. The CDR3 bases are TGTGCCAGCAGTTTACAGGGGGCGCAAGGCTACACCTTC.

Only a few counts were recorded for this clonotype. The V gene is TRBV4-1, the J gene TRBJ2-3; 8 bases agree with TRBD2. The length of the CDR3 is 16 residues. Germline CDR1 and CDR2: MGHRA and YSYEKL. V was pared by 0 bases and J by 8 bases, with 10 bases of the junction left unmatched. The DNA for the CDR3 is TGCGCCAGCAGCCAAGACGCGGGACTAGTAGGGGGTACGCAGTATTTT. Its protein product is CASSQDAGLVGGTQYF.

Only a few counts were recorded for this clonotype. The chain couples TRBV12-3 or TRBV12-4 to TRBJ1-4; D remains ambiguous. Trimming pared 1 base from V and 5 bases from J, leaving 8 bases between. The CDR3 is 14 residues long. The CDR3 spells CASSLGQMNEKLFF. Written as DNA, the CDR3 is TGTGCCAGCAGTTTAGGTCAGATGAATGAAAAACTGTTTTTT.

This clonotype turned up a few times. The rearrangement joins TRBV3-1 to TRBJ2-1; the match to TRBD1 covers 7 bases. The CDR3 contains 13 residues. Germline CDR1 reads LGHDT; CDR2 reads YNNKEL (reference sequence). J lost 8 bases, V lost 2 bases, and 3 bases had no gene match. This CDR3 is CASSQLGTDEQFF. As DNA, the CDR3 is TGTGCCAGCAGCCAATTGGGGACAGATGAGCAGTTCTTC.

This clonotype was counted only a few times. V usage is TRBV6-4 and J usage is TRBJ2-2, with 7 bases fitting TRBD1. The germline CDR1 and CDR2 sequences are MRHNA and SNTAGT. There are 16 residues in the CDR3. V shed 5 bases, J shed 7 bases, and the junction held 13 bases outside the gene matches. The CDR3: CASSPRDRIIDGELFF. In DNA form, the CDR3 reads TGTGCCAGCAGTCCCCGGGACAGAATTATTGACGGGGAGCTGTTTTTT.

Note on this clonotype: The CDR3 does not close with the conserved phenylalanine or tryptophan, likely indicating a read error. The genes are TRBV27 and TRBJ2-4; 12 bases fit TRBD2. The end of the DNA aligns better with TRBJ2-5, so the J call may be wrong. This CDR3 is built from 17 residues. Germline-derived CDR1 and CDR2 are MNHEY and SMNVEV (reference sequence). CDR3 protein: CASSLLAGGRMVETQYS. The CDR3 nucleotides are TGTGCCAGCAGTTTACTAGCGGGGGGGCGAATGGTGGAGACCCAGTACTCC.

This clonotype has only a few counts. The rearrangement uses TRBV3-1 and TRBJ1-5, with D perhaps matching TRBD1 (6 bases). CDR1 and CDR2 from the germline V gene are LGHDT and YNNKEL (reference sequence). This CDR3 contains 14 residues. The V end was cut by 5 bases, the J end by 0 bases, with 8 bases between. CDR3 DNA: TGTGCCAGCAGCTGGGACATTAGCAATCAGCCCCAGCATTTT. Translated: CASSWDISNQPQHF.

The CDR3, as DNA: TGTGCCAGCAGCGGCCCTCCGGGGACCCAGTACTTC. It codes for CASSGPPGTQYF. The chain joins TRBV12-3 or TRBV12-4 to TRBJ2-7; D uncertain. Judging by the DNA end, TRBJ2-5 fits better; the J call may be wrong. This CDR3 has 12 amino acids.

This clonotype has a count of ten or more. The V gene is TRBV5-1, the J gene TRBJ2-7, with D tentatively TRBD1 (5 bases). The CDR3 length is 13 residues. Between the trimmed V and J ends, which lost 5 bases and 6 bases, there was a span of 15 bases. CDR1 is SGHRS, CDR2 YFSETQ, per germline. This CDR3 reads CASRPQGRVEQYF. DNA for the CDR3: TGCGCCAGCAGACCCCAAGGCAGGGTCGAGCAGTACTTC. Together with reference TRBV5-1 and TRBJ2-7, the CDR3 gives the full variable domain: KAGVTQTPRYLIKTRGQQVTLSCSPISGHRSVSWYQQTPGQGLQFLFEYFSETQRNKGNFPGRFSGRQFSNSRSEMNVSTLELGDSALYLCASRPQGRVEQYFGPGTRLTVT.

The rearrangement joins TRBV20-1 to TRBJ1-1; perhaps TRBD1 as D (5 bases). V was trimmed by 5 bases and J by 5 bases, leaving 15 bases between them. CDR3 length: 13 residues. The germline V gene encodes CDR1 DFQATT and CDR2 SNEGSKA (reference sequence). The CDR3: CSAGGSRGTEAFF. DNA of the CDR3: TGCAGTGCTGGGGGTTCCCGAGGGACTGAAGCTTTCTTT.

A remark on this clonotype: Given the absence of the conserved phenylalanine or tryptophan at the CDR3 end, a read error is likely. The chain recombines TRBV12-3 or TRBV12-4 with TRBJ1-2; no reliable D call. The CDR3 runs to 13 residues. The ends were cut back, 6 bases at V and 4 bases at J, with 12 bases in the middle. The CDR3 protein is CASSSAGGYGYTC. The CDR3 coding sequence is TGTGCCAGCAGCTCGGCAGGAGGCTATGGCTACACCTGC.

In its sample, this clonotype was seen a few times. CDR3 region: CASSPTWGFTDTQYF. The CDR3 coding sequence is TGTGCCAGCAGCCCAACTTGGGGTTTCACAGATACGCAGTATTTT. The chain couples TRBV7-2 to TRBJ2-3; D not resolved. The CDR3 runs 15 residues. Germline V gives CDR1 SGHTA, CDR2 FQGNSA. V shed 5 bases and J shed 2 bases, with 14 bases lying between them.

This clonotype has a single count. The CDR3 DNA is TGTGCCAGCAGGGCGGACATTACTGTCGACGGCTACACCTTC. This translates into CASRADITVDGYTF. The rearrangement uses TRBV12-3 or TRBV12-4 and TRBJ1-2, with TRBD1 as a possible D gene (5 bases). Deletions cut 6 bases from V and 8 bases from J, with 19 bases between. The CDR3 covers 14 residues.

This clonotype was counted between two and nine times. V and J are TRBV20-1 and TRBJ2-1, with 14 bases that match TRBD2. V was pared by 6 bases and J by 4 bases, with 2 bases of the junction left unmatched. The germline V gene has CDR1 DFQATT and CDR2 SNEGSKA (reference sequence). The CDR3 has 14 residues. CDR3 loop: CSAGLAGGYNEQFF. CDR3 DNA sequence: TGCAGTGCAGGACTAGCGGGGGGTTACAATGAGCAGTTCTTC.

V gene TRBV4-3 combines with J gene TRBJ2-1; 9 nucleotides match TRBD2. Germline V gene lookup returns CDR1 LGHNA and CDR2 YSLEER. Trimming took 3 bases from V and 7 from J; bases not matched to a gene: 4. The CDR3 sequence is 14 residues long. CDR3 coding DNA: TGCGCCAGCAGCCACGGACTAGCGAGAAATGAGCAGTTCTTC. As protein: CASSHGLARNEQFF.

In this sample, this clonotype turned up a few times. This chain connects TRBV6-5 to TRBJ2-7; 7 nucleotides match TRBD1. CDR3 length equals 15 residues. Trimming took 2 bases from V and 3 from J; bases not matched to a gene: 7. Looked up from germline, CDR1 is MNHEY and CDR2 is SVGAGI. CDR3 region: CASSYLGQANYEQYF. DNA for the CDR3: TGTGCCAGCAGTTACCTTGGACAGGCAAACTACGAGCAGTACTTC.

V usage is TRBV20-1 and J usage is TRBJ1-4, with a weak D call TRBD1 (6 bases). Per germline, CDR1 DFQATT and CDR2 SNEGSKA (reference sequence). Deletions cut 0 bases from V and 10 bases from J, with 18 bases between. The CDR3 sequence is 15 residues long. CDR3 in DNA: TGCAGTGCTAGAGATCTCGGAGAGGGGGTCGGAAAACTGTTTTTT. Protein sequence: CSARDLGEGVGKLFF.

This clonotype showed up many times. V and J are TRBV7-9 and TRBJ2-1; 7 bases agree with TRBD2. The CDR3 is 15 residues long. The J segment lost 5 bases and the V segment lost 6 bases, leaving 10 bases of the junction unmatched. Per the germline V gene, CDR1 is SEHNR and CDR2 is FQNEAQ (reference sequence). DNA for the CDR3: TGTGCCAGCAGTCGCCAAGGCGGGGGAAACAATGAGCAGTTCTTC. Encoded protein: CASSRQGGGNNEQFF.

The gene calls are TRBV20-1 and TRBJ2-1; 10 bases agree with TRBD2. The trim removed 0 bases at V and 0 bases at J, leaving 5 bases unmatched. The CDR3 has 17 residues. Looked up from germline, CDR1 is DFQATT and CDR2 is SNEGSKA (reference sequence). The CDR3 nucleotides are TGCAGTGCTAGAGATCGTAGGACTAGCGGCTCCTACAATGAGCAGTTCTTC. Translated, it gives CSARDRRTSGSYNEQFF.

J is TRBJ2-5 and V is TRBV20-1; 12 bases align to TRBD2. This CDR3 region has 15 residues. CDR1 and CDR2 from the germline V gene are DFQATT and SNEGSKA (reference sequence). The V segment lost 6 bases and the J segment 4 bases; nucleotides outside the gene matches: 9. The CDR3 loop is CSAVPTSGRTETQYF. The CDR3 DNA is TGCAGTGCGGTCCCTACTAGCGGGAGGACAGAGACCCAGTACTTC.